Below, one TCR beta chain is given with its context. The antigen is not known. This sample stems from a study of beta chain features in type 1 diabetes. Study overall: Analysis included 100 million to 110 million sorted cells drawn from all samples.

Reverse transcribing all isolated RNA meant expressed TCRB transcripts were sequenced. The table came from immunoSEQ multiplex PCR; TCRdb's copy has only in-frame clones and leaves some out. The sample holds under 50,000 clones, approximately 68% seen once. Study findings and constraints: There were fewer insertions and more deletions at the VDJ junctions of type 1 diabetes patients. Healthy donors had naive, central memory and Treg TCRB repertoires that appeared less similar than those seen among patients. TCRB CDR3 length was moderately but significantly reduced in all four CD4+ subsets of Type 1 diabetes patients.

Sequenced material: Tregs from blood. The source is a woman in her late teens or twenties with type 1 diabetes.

CDR3 bases: TGCGCCAGCATGGGACAGGGGGCTGGGGCCAACGTCCTGACTTTC. Its translation: CASMGQGAGANVLTF. This chain joins TRBV5-1 and TRBJ2-6, with 11 bases fitting TRBD1. The V segment lost 6 bases and the J segment 2 bases; nucleotides outside the gene matches: 1. Germline loops: CDR1 SGHRS, CDR2 YFSETQ. The CDR3 is 15 amino acids. The whole variable domain, remainder taken from reference TRBV5-1 and TRBJ2-6, is KAGVTQTPRYLIKTRGQQVTLSCSPISGHRSVSWYQQTPGQGLQFLFEYFSETQRNKGNFPGRFSGRQFSNSRSEMNVSTLELGDSALYLCASMGQGAGANVLTFGAGSRLTVL.